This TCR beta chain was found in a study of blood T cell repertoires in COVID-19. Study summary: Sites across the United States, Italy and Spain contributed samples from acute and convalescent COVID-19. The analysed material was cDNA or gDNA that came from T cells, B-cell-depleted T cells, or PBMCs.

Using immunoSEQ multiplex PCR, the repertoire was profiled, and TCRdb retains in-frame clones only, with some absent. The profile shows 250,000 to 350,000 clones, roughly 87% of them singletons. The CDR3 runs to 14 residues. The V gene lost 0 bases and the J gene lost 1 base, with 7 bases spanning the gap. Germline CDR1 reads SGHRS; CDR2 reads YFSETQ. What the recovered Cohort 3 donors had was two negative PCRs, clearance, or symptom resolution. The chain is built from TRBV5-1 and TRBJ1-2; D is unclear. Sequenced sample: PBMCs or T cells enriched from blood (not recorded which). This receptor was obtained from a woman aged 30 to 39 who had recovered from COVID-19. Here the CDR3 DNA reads TGCGCCAGCAGCTTGGCCGCAGATAACTATGGCTACACCTTC. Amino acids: CASSLAADNYGYTF. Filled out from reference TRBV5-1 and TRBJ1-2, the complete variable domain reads KAGVTQTPRYLIKTRGQQVTLSCSPISGHRSVSWYQQTPGQGLQFLFEYFSETQRNKGNFPGRFSGRQFSNSRSEMNVSTLELGDSALYLCASSLAADNYGYTFGSGTRLTVV.